This passage covers 7 T cell receptor beta chains from one sample sequenced in a study of technical replicates of blood from several donors. Sequencing was performed with immunoSEQ multiplex PCR; in TCRdb, only in-frame clones are kept and a portion is missing. Among under 90,000 clones, just under 95% were seen once, and the ten largest hold 0.25% to 0.3%. Source material: T cells isolated from PBMCs. The receptors derive from a human donor in good health.

The CDR3 nucleotides read TGTGCCAGCAGCGTCGGGACAGGGAATGCCTACGAGCAGTACTTC. The encoded protein is CASSVGTGNAYEQYF. The genes are TRBV27 and TRBJ2-7; TRBD1 matches at 9 bases. CDR1 and CDR2 (germline): MNHEY, SMNVEV (reference sequence). Germline trimming cut 6 bases from V and 2 bases from J; bases unmatched to any gene: 8. CDR3 size: 15 residues.

The CDR3 sequence: CASSYQGNYGYTF. The CDR3 region has the DNA TGTGCCAGCAGTTACCAGGGGAACTATGGCTACACCTTC. J is TRBJ1-2 and V is TRBV6-5, with D maybe TRBD1 (6 bases). The CDR3 extends over 13 amino acids. Germline CDR1 reads MNHEY; CDR2 reads SVGAGI. V lost 2 bases, J lost 2 bases, and 6 bases lay in between.

This clone has a single count. The chain uses TRBV10-2 and TRBJ2-3; 7 bases are a match to TRBD2. CDR1 is WSHSY and CDR2 is SAAADI in the germline V gene. The trim removed 8 bases at V and 0 bases at J, leaving 5 bases unmatched. This CDR3 has 14 residues. The CDR3: CASGTRGSTDTQYF. CDR3 bases: TGCGCCAGCGGAACGCGGGGGAGCACAGATACGCAGTATTTT.

The chain employs TRBV6-5 and TRBJ2-7; a possible D gene is TRBD2 (6 bases). Germline assignment: CDR1 MNHEY and CDR2 SVGAGI. V shed 4 bases and J shed 5 bases, with 12 bases lying between them. The CDR3 contains 13 residues. The CDR3 spells CASSLSGVDEQYF. CDR3 sequence (DNA): TGTGCCAGCAGTTTATCGGGGGTCGACGAGCAGTACTTC.

The CDR3 sequence is CASSVTGQGHEQYF. The CDR3 bases are TGTGCCAGCAGCGTAACCGGACAGGGCCACGAGCAGTACTTC. This sequence joins TRBV9 and TRBJ2-7; 8 nucleotides align to TRBD1. This CDR3 spans 14 amino acids. The V gene's germline CDR1 is SGDLS and CDR2 YYNGEE. Trimming took 1 base from V and 5 from J; bases not matched to a gene: 5.

DNA of the CDR3: TGTGCCAGCAGTTTAGGGGACAGGGGGTATGGCTACACCTTC. This codes for CASSLGDRGYGYTF. The V call is TRBV27, the J call TRBJ1-2; 11 bases match TRBD1. Trimming removed 2 bases from V and 5 bases from J; junction bases left unmatched: 1. There are 14 residues in the CDR3. The germline gives CDR1 MNHEY, CDR2 SMNVEV (reference sequence).

This CDR3 is CASSLEIGTLDEQYF. The CDR3 nucleotides are TGTGCCAGCAGCTTAGAGATCGGGACATTGGACGAGCAGTACTTC. The V gene is TRBV11-2, the J gene TRBJ2-7; D possibly corresponds to TRBD1 (6 bases). V shed 0 bases and J shed 5 bases, with 14 bases lying between them. CDR1 is SGHAT, CDR2 FQNNGV, per germline. The CDR3 is 15 residues long.